This TCR beta chain comes out of a study of CD8+CD57+ T cells in acquired aplastic anemia. V lost 0 bases to trimming and J lost 4 bases, with 15 bases between them. Germline V gene sequence: CDR1 SGHVS, CDR2 FQNEAQ. The CDR3 is made up of 17 amino acids. This clonotype was counted ten times or more. The target antigen is unknown. Whole-study results and caveats: CD8+ Simpson's diversity showed no significant patient-control difference. Patients and controls were found to share 25 to 35 CD8+ CDR3 sequences.

TCR beta VDJ combinations and CDR3 sequences were profiled from genomic DNA. In TCRdb, the reads were re-called with MiXCR into one record per CDR3 protein. This table has some 150,000 distinct CDR3 sequences, 45% to 55% appearing once. In patients chosen for sequencing, flow cytometry had shown CD8+CD57+ cell expansion. The chain recombines TRBV7-8 with TRBJ1-4; perhaps TRBD1 as D (5 bases). The origin of this receptor is a human donor with aplastic anemia. The sample taken for sequencing was sorted CD4+, CD8+, or CD8+CD57+ T cells (not recorded which) from PBMCs. CDR3 DNA: TGTGCCAGCAGCTTAGCACAGGAGACCGACGGTAATGAAAAACTGTTTTTT. Its protein product is CASSLAQETDGNEKLFF.